This T cell receptor (beta chain) was captured in a study of blood T cell repertoires in COVID-19. As for the study in general: From T cells, B-cell-depleted T cells, or PBMCs came the material, which was cDNA or gDNA.

Assay: immunoSEQ multiplex PCR; the TCRdb copy retains only in-frame clones and omits some. The sample holds approximately 210,000 clones; 81% are singletons and the top ten take around 9%. There are 14 residues in the CDR3. CDR1 and CDR2 from the germline V gene are SGDLS and YYNGEE. The V gene lost 3 bases and the J gene lost 6 bases, with 12 bases spanning the gap. Self-reported history from a screening survey and questionnaire set each donor's cohort. The count of this clone is one. The sequence derives from a woman aged 50 to 65 with acute COVID-19. The chain has TRBV9 and TRBJ2-2; D not certain. Sample: PBMCs or T cells enriched from blood (not recorded which). The CDR3 DNA reads TGTGCCAGCAGCGCACCCCTGCGGCCCGGGGAGCTGTTTTTT. Translating it yields CASSAPLRPGELFF.